The 11 T cell receptor beta chains presented below share a single source sample, sequenced in a study of blood T cell repertoires in COVID-19. Assay used: immunoSEQ multiplex PCR; TCRdb lists only in-frame clones, some missing. The profile covers about 400,000 clones, with 87% appearing a single time and under 2.5% taken by the ten largest. Sequencing used PBMCs or T cells enriched from blood (not recorded which). The receptors shown here come from a young woman with acute COVID-19.

This CDR3 is CASSGRTAQETQYF. The CDR3 bases are TGCGCCAGCAGCGGACGGACAGCGCAAGAGACCCAGTACTTC. The rearrangement joins TRBV4-1 to TRBJ2-5; D perhaps matches TRBD1 (6 bases). V was clipped by 5 bases and J by 2 bases, with 12 bases between them. CDR1 is MGHRA and CDR2 is YSYEKL in the germline V gene. CDR3 length: 14 amino acids.

The V and J genes are TRBV6-2 or TRBV6-3 and TRBJ2-3; D is undetermined. V lost 6 bases to trimming and J lost 2 bases, with 18 bases between them. The germline gives CDR1 MNHEY, CDR2 SVGEGT. The length of the CDR3 is 16 residues. The CDR3 region has the DNA TGTGCCAGCAGCAACACAATTCCTCCCCTCACAGATACGCAGTATTTT. Translated: CASSNTIPPLTDTQYF.

The chain has TRBV3-1 (or the pseudogene TRBV3-2) and TRBJ1-2; possible D gene TRBD1, 6 bases. This CDR3 has 14 residues. V was cut by 1 base and J by 8 bases, with 14 bases left in between. CDR1 and CDR2 from the germline V gene are LGHDT and YNNKEL (reference sequence). Here the CDR3 reads CASSQARDKWGYTF. In nucleotides, the CDR3 is TGTGCCAGCAGCCAAGCACGGGACAAATGGGGCTACACCTTC.

The chain links TRBV12-5 to TRBJ1-4, with unresolved D. V was cut by 5 bases and J by 0 bases, with 19 bases left in between. There are 18 residues in the CDR3. Germline V lookup: CDR1 LGHNT, CDR2 FRNRAP. The CDR3 region has the DNA TGTGCTAGTGGTCCGAACGCCCGAGGGAGTTCAACTAATGAAAAACTGTTTTTT. Translated, it gives CASGPNARGSSTNEKLFF.

This clone appeared once. The V gene is TRBV5-4, the J gene TRBJ1-3; no reliable D call. V dropped 3 bases and J dropped 0 bases, with 7 bases sitting between them. The CDR3 is 14 amino acids. The germline V gene has CDR1 SGHNT and CDR2 YYREEE (reference sequence). The DNA of the CDR3 is TGTGCCAGCAGCTCGCGGAGCTCTGGAAACACCATATATTTT. Its protein is CASSSRSSGNTIYF.

The chain couples TRBV6-2 or TRBV6-3 to TRBJ2-7; D is possibly TRBD1 (5 bases). Trimming left V 4 bases short and J 5 bases short, with 12 bases between. CDR1 is MNHEY and CDR2 is SVGEGT in the germline V gene. The CDR3 consists of 13 residues. The CDR3 bases are TGTGCCAGCAGTTCCGCTACAGGCAACGAGCAGTACTTC. Protein sequence: CASSSATGNEQYF.

The DNA of the CDR3 is TGTGCCAGCAACGGGACAGGGTCCTTGCGAGGCTACACCTTC. Amino acid sequence: CASNGTGSLRGYTF. The chain has TRBV6-8 and TRBJ1-2; 9 bases match TRBD1. Trimming took 7 bases from V and 8 from J; bases not matched to a gene: 11. Per the germline V gene, CDR1 is MNHGY and CDR2 is SAAAGT. This CDR3 spans 14 amino acids.

The CDR3 DNA reads as TGTGCCACCCATAGCGGGGGCGTTGACAATGAGCAGTTCTTC. This codes for CATHSGGVDNEQFF. The chain combines TRBV2 with TRBJ2-1; 9 bases map to TRBD2. Trimming removed 10 bases from V and 5 bases from J; junction bases left unmatched: 9. Germline V gene sequence: CDR1 SNHLY, CDR2 FYNNEI. This CDR3 comprises 14 residues.

The chain employs TRBV28 and TRBJ1-6, with 8 bases matching TRBD1. CDR1 and CDR2 from the germline V gene are MDHEN and SYDVKM. The CDR3 runs 14 residues. With V trimmed by 7 bases and J by 7 bases, 6 bases remained unmatched. The CDR3 loop is CASNSGQGNSPLHF. The CDR3 nucleotides read TGTGCCAGCAATTCCGGACAGGGAAATTCACCCCTCCACTTT.

In regard to this clone: Other DNA sequences within the sample encode an identical CDR3. J is TRBJ2-2 and V is TRBV5-1, with 9 nucleotides matching TRBD1. V gave up 0 bases and J gave up 3 bases; unmatched junction bases: 0. Germline lookup yields CDR1 SGHRS and CDR2 YFSETQ. This CDR3 spans 15 amino acids. The CDR3 region is CASSLGDRDTGELFF. The CDR3 nucleotides are TGCGCCAGCAGCTTGGGGGACAGGGACACCGGGGAGCTGTTTTTT.

V and J are TRBV3-1 (or the pseudogene TRBV3-2) and TRBJ1-5, with D tentatively TRBD1 (6 bases). From germline, CDR1 is LGHDT and CDR2 YNNKEL (reference sequence). The CDR3 is 13 amino acids. The V end was cut by 3 bases, the J end by 5 bases, with 8 bases between. The CDR3, as DNA: TGTGCCAGCAGCCACTCAGGGGATCAGCCCCAGCATTTT. Translating it yields CASSHSGDQPQHF.